This passage covers 21 T cell receptor beta chains from one sample sequenced in a study of vaccination and CD4 T cells after COVID-19 (dated by TCRdb to 2022 to 2024). Libraries were constructed by PCR. The listed sequencing device is Illumina iSeq 100. Through fastp at Q25 and MiXCR, TCRdb rebuilt clones from the public reads, retaining in-frame beta chains. Identical CDR3 proteins give one entry, which carries the most common genes and DNA. This sample holds around 15,000 distinct CDR3 sequences; roughly two thirds were observed only once. 1.1% of the sample lies in the top ten. The source material was CD4+ T cells from blood, sampled after SARS-CoV-2 vaccination. Source of these receptors: a human donor who had recovered from COVID-19.

This chain connects TRBV20-1 to TRBJ2-7, with TRBD2 identical over 7 bases. Germline CDR1 and CDR2: DFQATT and SNEGSKA (reference sequence). The CDR3 has 15 residues. V gave up 1 base and J gave up 0 bases; unmatched junction bases: 6. The CDR3 sequence: CSARAKLALSYEQYF. CDR3 sequence (DNA): TGCAGTGCTAGAGCTAAACTAGCGCTCTCCTACGAGCAGTACTTC.

The genes are TRBV10-3 and TRBJ2-3, with D hard to call. Germline V CDR1 and CDR2: ENHRY, SYGVKD. Trimming took off 11 bases at V and 3 bases at J, with 15 bases between the two ends. The length of the CDR3 is 13 residues. CDR3 coding DNA: TGTGCCGCCATGAAGACTGAGACAGATACGCAGTATTTT. Translating gives CAAMKTETDTQYF.

The CDR3 protein is CASSRPTSGNTQYF. Written as DNA, the CDR3 is TGTGCCAGCAGTCGCCCGACTAGCGGGAATACGCAGTATTTT. The V gene is TRBV6-2 or TRBV6-3, the J gene TRBJ2-3, with TRBD2 matching 11 bases. This CDR3 region has 14 residues. The germline CDR1 and CDR2 sequences are MNHEY and SVGEGT. Losses at the gene ends were 5 bases for V and 7 bases for J; bases not matched to a gene: 5.

The J gene is TRBJ2-7, the V gene TRBV20-1; 15 bases are shared with TRBD2. V shed 6 bases, J shed 7 bases, and the junction held 10 bases outside the gene matches. In germline, CDR1 is DFQATT, CDR2 SNEGSKA (reference sequence). This CDR3 is 15 amino acids long. Here the CDR3 DNA reads TGCAGTGCCGCCGGACTAGCGGGAGGGGGGGAGGAGCAGTACTTC. This codes for CSAAGLAGGGEEQYF.

This rearrangement joins TRBV6-2 or TRBV6-3 to TRBJ2-7; D could derive from TRBD1 or TRBD2 (5 bases each). CDR1 MNHEY and CDR2 SVGEGT come from the germline V gene. V dropped 3 bases and J dropped 1 base, with 13 bases sitting between them. CDR3 length equals 15 residues. CDR3 nucleotides: TGTGCCAGCAGTTATTCGGGGCAAGGGTCCTACGAGCAGTACTTC. This gives the protein CASSYSGQGSYEQYF.

This clonotype was observed a single time. V is TRBV15 and J is TRBJ1-6; D might be TRBD1 (6 bases). Germline CDR1 LNHNV, CDR2 YYDKDF (reference sequence). V was clipped by 5 bases and J by 5 bases, with 13 bases between them. This CDR3 spans 15 amino acids. CDR3 sequence: CATSAGQSNNSPLHF. DNA of the CDR3: TGTGCCACCAGCGCCGGACAGTCTAATAATTCACCCCTCCACTTT.

This clonotype was recorded once. The CDR3 loop reads CAWSPPGGQSRTPLHF. The CDR3 nucleotides are TGTGCCTGGAGTCCCCCTGGGGGACAGAGTAGGACACCCCTCCACTTT. J is TRBJ1-6 and V is TRBV30, with TRBD1 matching 7 bases. The CDR3 has 16 amino acids. With 2 bases clipped from V and 11 bases from J, the junction kept 15 bases outside the gene matches. Germline CDR1 is GTSNPN and CDR2 is SVGIG (reference sequence).

The chain links TRBV6-1 to TRBJ2-7; the D is unclear. The length of the CDR3 is 13 residues. V was pared by 10 bases and J by 4 bases, with 17 bases between. Germline CDR1 and CDR2: MNHNS and SASEGT. The CDR3 DNA reads TGTGCCACCACCACCACGGGCGGATACGAGCAGTACTTC. Protein: CATTTTGGYEQYF.

In this sample, this clonotype turned up once. This chain uses TRBV24-1 with TRBJ2-5, with D perhaps TRBD2 (6 bases). Trimming cost V 6 bases and J 2 bases, with 12 bases left between them. The CDR3 is 14 residues long. Germline V CDR1 and CDR2: KGHDR, SFDVKD. The CDR3: CATSRSGGQETQYF. As DNA, the CDR3 is TGTGCCACCAGTCGGTCAGGAGGGCAAGAGACCCAGTACTTC.

In its sample, this clonotype was seen a few times. The chain has TRBV21-1 and TRBJ2-7. TRBV21-1 is a listed pseudogene. This CDR3 contains 12 residues. CDR3: CASRRPAYEQYF. The CDR3 region has the DNA TGTGCCAGCAGACGGCCAGCCTACGAGCAGTACTTC.

The chain combines TRBV6-1 with TRBJ1-1, with D perhaps matching TRBD1 (6 bases). V lost 5 bases and J lost 11, with 15 bases in between. The CDR3 is 12 residues long. From germline, CDR1 is MNHNS and CDR2 SASEGT. This chain's CDR3 is CASSRGGGEAFF. CDR3 nucleotides: TGTGCCAGCAGTAGAGGGGGTGGTGAGGCTTTCTTT.

The chain combines TRBV20-1 with TRBJ1-2; 8 bases are a match to TRBD1. Trimming cost V 5 bases and J 7 bases; bases outside gene matches: 6. Per the germline V gene, CDR1 is DFQATT and CDR2 is SNEGSKA (reference sequence). The CDR3 runs to 12 residues. Written as DNA, the CDR3 is TGCAGTGCTTCGACAGGGGTACGTGGCTACACCTTC. Amino acid sequence: CSASTGVRGYTF.

This clonotype is a singleton in its sample. The rearrangement uses TRBV6-4 and TRBJ2-3; a weak D match, TRBD2 (5 bases). The CDR3 is 14 amino acids. Trimming removed 8 bases from V and 5 bases from J, with 17 bases in between. CDR1 is MRHNA and CDR2 is SNTAGT in the germline V gene. The CDR3, as DNA: TGTGCCAGCGCACGAACCGGGGATCGAGATACGCAGTATTTT. It encodes CASARTGDRDTQYF.

The CDR3: CSAALGGLSTGELFF. CDR3 DNA: TGCAGTGCTGCCCTGGGGGGACTAAGTACCGGGGAGCTGTTTTTT. J is TRBJ2-2 and V is TRBV20-1, with TRBD2 matching over 7 bases. V shed 5 bases, J shed 5 bases, and the junction held 11 bases outside the gene matches. The CDR3 runs to 15 residues. The germline CDR1 and CDR2 sequences are DFQATT and SNEGSKA (reference sequence).

The chain couples TRBV27 to TRBJ2-4; 7 positions match TRBD2. The CDR3 length is 14 residues. From germline, CDR1 is MNHEY and CDR2 SMNVEV (reference sequence). Losses at the gene ends were 8 bases for V and 7 bases for J; bases not matched to a gene: 11. The CDR3, as DNA: TGTGCCAGCGCCTCCTCGAGGGAGGGGAACATTCAGTACTTC. Protein product: CASASSREGNIQYF.

The gene calls are TRBV7-3 and TRBJ1-6, with 7 positions matching TRBD1. V shed 3 bases and J 8 bases; nucleotides not matched to a gene: 1. The CDR3 sequence is 13 residues long. Germline V lookup: CDR1 SGHTA, CDR2 FQGTGA. The CDR3 DNA sequence: TGTGCCAGCAGCTTTACAGGGGATTCACCCCTCCACTTT. Translation: CASSFTGDSPLHF.

CDR3 sequence reads: CSARDAGASNEKLFF. Here the CDR3 DNA reads TGCAGTGCTAGAGATGCAGGGGCGTCTAATGAAAAACTGTTTTTT. The chain links TRBV20-1 to TRBJ1-4; a weak D match, TRBD1 (6 bases). The CDR3 is made up of 15 amino acids. Trimming cost V 0 bases and J 3 bases, with 11 bases left between them. Germline V gene sequence: CDR1 DFQATT, CDR2 SNEGSKA (reference sequence).

In DNA, the CDR3 is TGTGCCAGCAGTGCGCGACCGAGCGGTTCCCACGAGCAGTACTTC. Translation: CASSARPSGSHEQYF. The genes are TRBV2 and TRBJ2-7; maybe TRBD2 (5 bases). The germline V gene encodes CDR1 SNHLY and CDR2 FYNNEI. The CDR3 is 15 residues long. Trimming pared 4 bases from V and 5 bases from J, leaving 18 bases between.

The chain carries TRBV25-1 and TRBJ2-4, with 9 positions matching TRBD1. V was pared by 6 bases and J by 8 bases, with 5 bases of the junction left unmatched. The CDR3 totals 13 residues. Germline CDR1 is MGHDK and CDR2 is SYGVNS. The CDR3 sequence is CASRQGAEYIQYF. In DNA form, the CDR3 reads TGTGCCAGCAGACAGGGGGCGGAATACATTCAGTACTTC.

This chain joins TRBV7-2 and TRBJ1-5, with D tentatively TRBD1 (6 bases). The ends were cut back, 5 bases at V and 6 bases at J, with 14 bases in the middle. The CDR3 runs 14 residues. CDR1 SGHTA and CDR2 FQGNSA come from the germline V gene. The CDR3 protein is CASSDTGNSQPQHF. CDR3 DNA sequence: TGTGCCAGCAGCGACACAGGGAATAGTCAGCCCCAGCATTTT.

The table lists this clonotype with a count of one. The V call is TRBV19, the J call TRBJ1-5; D is undetermined. Germline CDR1 is LNHDA and CDR2 is SQIVND (reference sequence). Trimming cost V 5 bases and J 4 bases, with 15 bases left between them. This CDR3 contains 15 residues. In DNA form, the CDR3 reads TGTGCCAGTAGTCCCTCGTCTTTGTCTAATCAGCCCCAGCATTTT. Amino acid sequence: CASSPSSLSNQPQHF.